These T cell receptor beta chains were read from a single sample in a study of blood T cells in healthy people across ages. TCRdb recomputed calls from the 5' RACE reads with MiXCR, one row per CDR3 protein. The sample contains around 1,000,000 distinct CDR3 sequences, 35% to 40% of which appear only once. Sequencing was performed on blood. These receptors came from a man between 18 and 29 years old in good health. The CDR3 runs from the conserved cysteine through the conserved F or W. D genes are given only for firm matches. Size is stated for part of the rows, as once, few or many counts, or as a class when the clone is expanded.

size | J | D | V | CDR3 | DNA
NA | TRBJ2-1 | TRBD2 | TRBV6-6 | CASSRTSGGKNEQFF | TGTGCCAGCAGTCGCACTAGCGGGGGGAAGAATGAGCAGTTCTTC
NA | TRBJ1-2 | TRBD1 | TRBV20-1 | CSAKTGFGGYTF | TGCAGTGCTAAGACAGGGTTCGGAGGCTACACCTTC
NA | TRBJ1-2 | NA | TRBV18 | CASSPIQTVDGYTF | TGTGCCAGCTCACCTATCCAGACAGTTGATGGCTACACCTTC
few | TRBJ1-1 | TRBD1 | TRBV6-2/TRBV6-3 | CASSRRDRNRYEAFF | TGTGCCAGCAGTCGCCGGGACAGAAACCGATATGAAGCTTTCTTT
NA | TRBJ1-1 | NA | TRBV5-1 | CASRLDGGLMNTEAFF | TGCGCCAGCAGGTTAGATGGGGGGCTCATGAACACTGAAGCTTTCTTT
few | TRBJ1-2 | TRBD1 | TRBV10-3 | CAISSGTGVFSGYTF | TGTGCCATCAGTTCCGGGACAGGGGTGTTTTCTGGCTACACCTTC
NA | TRBJ2-5 | TRBD2 | TRBV12-3/TRBV12-4 | CASRRSGGEETQYF | TGTGCCAGCAGACGTAGCGGGGGGGAAGAGACCCAGTACTTC
NA | TRBJ2-1 | TRBD1 | TRBV5-1 | CASSFLPGQGAEQFF | TGCGCCAGCAGCTTCCTTCCGGGACAGGGGGCCGAGCAGTTCTTC
NA | TRBJ1-2 | NA | TRBV25-1 | CTSREGSGGYTF | TGTACCAGCAGGGAGGGGTCCGGTGGCTACACCTTC
NA | TRBJ2-7 | TRBD1 | TRBV20-1 | CSARGQGYNEQYF | TGCAGTGCTAGGGGACAGGGGTACAACGAGCAGTACTTC
NA | TRBJ1-5 | NA | TRBV20-1 | CSAREAFGNYQPQHF | TGCAGTGCTAGAGAGGCTTTTGGCAACTATCAGCCCCAGCATTTT
NA | TRBJ2-5 | NA | TRBV12-3/TRBV12-4 | CASSNQGGEQYF | TGTGCCAGCAGTAACCAGGGAGGTGAGCAGTACTTC
few | TRBJ1-1 | NA | TRBV20-1 | CSVWNTEAFF | TGCAGTGTATGGAACACTGAAGCTTTCTTT
NA | TRBJ2-3 | NA | TRBV14 | CASSQRNTQYF | TGTGCCAGCAGCCAAAGGAATACGCAGTATTTT
NA | TRBJ2-5 | NA | TRBV11-2 | CASSLGPQGNEQYF | TGTGCCAGCAGCTTAGGTCCCCAGGGAAATGAGCAGTACTTC
NA | TRBJ2-3 | NA | TRBV20-1 | CSADRGASTDTQYF | TGCAGTGCGGACCGGGGGGCTAGCACAGATACGCAGTATTTT
few | TRBJ2-7 | NA | TRBV15 | CATSSGRPSYEQYF | TGTGCCACCAGCAGTGGGAGACCCTCCTACGAGCAGTACTTC
few | TRBJ2-3 | NA | TRBV6-2/TRBV6-3 | CASSAPGDRVTDTQYF | TGTGCCAGCAGTGCCCCGGGGGACAGAGTCACAGATACGCAGTATTTT